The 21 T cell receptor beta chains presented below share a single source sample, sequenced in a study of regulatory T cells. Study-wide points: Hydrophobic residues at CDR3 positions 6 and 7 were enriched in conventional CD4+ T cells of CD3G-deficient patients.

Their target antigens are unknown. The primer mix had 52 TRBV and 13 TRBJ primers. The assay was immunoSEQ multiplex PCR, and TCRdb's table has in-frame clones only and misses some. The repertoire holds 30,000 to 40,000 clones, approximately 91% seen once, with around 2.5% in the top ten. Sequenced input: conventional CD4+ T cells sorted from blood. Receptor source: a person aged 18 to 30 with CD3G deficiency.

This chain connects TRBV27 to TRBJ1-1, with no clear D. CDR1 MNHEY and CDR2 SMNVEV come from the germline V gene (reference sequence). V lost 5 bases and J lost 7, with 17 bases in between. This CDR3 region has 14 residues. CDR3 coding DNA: TGTGCCAGCAGTCTGGAAGGAGCATCGGGTGAAGCTTTCTTT. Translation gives CASSLEGASGEAFF.

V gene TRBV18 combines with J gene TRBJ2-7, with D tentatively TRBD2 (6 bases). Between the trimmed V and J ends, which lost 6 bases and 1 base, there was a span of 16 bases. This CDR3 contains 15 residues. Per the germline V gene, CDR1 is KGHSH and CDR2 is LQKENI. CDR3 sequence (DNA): TGTGCCAGCTCGCACGGAGGGCCAGGGTCCTACGAGCAGTACTTC. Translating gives CASSHGGPGSYEQYF.

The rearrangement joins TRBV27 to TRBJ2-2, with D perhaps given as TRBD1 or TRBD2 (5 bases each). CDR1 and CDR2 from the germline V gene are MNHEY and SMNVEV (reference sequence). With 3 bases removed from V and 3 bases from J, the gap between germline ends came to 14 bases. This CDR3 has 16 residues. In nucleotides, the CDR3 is TGTGCCAGCAGTTTGAGGTCGGGGCTGGACACCGGGGAGCTGTTTTTT. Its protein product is CASSLRSGLDTGELFF.

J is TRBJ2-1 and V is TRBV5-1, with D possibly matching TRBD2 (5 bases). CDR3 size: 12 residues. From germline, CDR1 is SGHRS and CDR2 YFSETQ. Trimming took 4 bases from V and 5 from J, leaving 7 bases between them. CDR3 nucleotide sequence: TGCGCCAGCAGCCCCGGGGACAATGAGCAGTTCTTC. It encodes CASSPGDNEQFF.

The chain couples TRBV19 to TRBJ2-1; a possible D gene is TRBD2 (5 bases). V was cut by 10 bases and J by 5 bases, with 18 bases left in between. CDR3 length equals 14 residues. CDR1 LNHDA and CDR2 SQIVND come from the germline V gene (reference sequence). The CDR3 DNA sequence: TGTGCCACCCGAAAGTCCGGGGATAACAATGAGCAGTTCTTC. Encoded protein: CATRKSGDNNEQFF.

The CDR3 sequence: CASSENRGPTVLTF. The CDR3 DNA reads as TGTGCCAGCAGTGAAAACAGGGGTCCCACCGTCCTGACTTTC. The chain links TRBV6-1 to TRBJ2-6; 7 bases line up with TRBD1. V lost 2 bases, J lost 12 bases, and 7 bases stayed unmatched. Germline V CDR1 and CDR2: MNHNS, SASEGT. There are 14 residues in the CDR3.

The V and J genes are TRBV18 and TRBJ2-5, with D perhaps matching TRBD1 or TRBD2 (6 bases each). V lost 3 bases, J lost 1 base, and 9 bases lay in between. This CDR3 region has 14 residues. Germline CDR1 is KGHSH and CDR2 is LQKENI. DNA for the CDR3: TGTGCCAGCTCACCGGGGGGCTCCCAAGAGACCCAGTACTTC. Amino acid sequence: CASSPGGSQETQYF.

The CDR3 nucleotides read TGTGCCAGTACCGGGACAGGAGGGTCTCAGTACTTC. Translation gives CASTGTGGSQYF. V usage is TRBV6-1 and J usage is TRBJ2-4; TRBD1 matches at 8 bases. The CDR3 has 12 amino acids. The J segment lost 12 bases and the V segment lost 9 bases, leaving 10 bases of the junction unmatched. Germline V gives CDR1 MNHNS, CDR2 SASEGT.

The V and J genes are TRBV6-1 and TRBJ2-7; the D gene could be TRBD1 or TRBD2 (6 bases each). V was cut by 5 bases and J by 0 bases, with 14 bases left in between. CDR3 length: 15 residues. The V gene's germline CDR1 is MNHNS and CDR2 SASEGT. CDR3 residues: CASSLEGGSSYEQYF. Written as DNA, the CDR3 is TGTGCCAGCAGTTTGGAGGGGGGATCCTCCTACGAGCAGTACTTC.

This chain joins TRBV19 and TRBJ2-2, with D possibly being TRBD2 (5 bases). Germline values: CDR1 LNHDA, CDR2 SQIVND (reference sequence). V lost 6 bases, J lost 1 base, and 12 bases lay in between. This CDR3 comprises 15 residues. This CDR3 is CASRQPGRNTGELFF. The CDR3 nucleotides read TGTGCCAGTAGGCAACCGGGGAGGAACACCGGGGAGCTGTTTTTT.

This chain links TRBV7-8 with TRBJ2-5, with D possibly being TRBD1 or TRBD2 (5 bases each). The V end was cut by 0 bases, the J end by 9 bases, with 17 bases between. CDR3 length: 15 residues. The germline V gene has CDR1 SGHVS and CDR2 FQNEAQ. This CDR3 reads CASSLAGRRPAAQYF. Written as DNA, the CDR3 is TGTGCCAGCAGCTTAGCGGGACGGCGTCCCGCGGCCCAGTACTTC.

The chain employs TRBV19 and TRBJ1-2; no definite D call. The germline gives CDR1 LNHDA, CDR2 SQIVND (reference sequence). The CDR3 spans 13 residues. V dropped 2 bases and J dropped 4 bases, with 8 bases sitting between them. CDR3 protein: CASSINSGYGYTF. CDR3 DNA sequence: TGTGCCAGTAGTATAAACAGCGGCTATGGCTACACCTTC.

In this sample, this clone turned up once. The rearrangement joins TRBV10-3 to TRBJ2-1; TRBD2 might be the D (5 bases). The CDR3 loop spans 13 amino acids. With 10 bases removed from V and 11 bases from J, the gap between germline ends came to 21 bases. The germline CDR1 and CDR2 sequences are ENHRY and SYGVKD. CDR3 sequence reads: CATSVDPGNKQFF. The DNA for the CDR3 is TGTGCCACCTCAGTTGATCCCGGGAATAAGCAGTTCTTC.

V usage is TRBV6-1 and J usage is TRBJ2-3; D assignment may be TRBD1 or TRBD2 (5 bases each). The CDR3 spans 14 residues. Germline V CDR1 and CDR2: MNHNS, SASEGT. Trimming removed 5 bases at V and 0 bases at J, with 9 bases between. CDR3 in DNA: TGTGCCAGCAGTCCCGGGACCAGCACAGATACGCAGTATTTT. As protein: CASSPGTSTDTQYF.

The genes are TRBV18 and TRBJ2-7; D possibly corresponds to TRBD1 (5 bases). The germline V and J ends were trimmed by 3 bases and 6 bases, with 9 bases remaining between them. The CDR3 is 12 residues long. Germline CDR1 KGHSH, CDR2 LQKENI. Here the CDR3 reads CASSPDNLEQYF. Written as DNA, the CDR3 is TGTGCCAGCTCACCGGACAATCTCGAGCAGTACTTC.

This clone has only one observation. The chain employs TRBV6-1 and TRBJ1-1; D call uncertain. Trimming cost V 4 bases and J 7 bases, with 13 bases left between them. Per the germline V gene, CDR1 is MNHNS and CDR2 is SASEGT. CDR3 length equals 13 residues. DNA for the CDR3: TGTGCCAGCAGTGGATTAAAGGAGGGTGAAGCTTTCTTT. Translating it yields CASSGLKEGEAFF.

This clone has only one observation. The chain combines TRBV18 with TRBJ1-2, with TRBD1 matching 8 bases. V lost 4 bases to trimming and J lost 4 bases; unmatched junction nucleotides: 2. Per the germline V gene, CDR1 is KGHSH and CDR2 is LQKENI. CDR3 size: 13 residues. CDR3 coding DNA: TGTGCCAGCTCACAGGACAGGGCCTATGGCTACACCTTC. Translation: CASSQDRAYGYTF.

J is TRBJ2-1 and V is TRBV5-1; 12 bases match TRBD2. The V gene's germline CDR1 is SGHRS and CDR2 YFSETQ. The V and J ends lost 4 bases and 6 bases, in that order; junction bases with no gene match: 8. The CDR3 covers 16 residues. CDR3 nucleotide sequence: TGCGCCAGCAGCATACCTCTAGCGGGGGGGCGCAATGAGCAGTTCTTC. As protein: CASSIPLAGGRNEQFF.

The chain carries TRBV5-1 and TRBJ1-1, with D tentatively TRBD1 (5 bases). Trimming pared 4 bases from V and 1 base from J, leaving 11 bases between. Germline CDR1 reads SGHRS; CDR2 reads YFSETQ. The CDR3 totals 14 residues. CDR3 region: CASSTGTPNTEAFF. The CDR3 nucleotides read TGCGCCAGCAGCACCGGGACCCCGAACACTGAAGCTTTCTTT.

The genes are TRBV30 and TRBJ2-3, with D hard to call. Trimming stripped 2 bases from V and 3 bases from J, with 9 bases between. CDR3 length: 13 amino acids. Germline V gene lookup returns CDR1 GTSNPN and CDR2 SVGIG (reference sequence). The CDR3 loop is CAWSLRPTDTQYF. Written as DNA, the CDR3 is TGTGCCTGGAGTCTCCGACCTACAGATACGCAGTATTTT.

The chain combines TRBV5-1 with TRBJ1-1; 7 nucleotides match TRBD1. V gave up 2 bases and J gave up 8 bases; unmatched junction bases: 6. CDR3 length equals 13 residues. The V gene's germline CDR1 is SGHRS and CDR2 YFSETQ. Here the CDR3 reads CASSLGGAGEAFF. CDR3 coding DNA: TGCGCCAGCAGCTTAGGGGGCGCGGGCGAAGCTTTCTTT.